These 19 T cell receptor beta chains were sequenced from one sample in a study of blood T cell repertoires in COVID-19. Profiling relied on immunoSEQ multiplex PCR, and the TCRdb table lists in-frame clones only, not all of them. This sample has roughly 250,000 clones, with approximately 80% found just once. Specimen: peripheral blood. Receptors were obtained from a woman aged 40 to 49 with active or convalescent COVID-19.

This CDR3 reads CASSPDRVYGYTF. The CDR3 coding sequence is TGTGCCAGCAGCCCGGACAGAGTCTATGGCTACACCTTC. J is TRBJ1-2 and V is TRBV13; a weak D match, TRBD1 (6 bases). The CDR3 is 13 amino acids. Germline V gene sequence: CDR1 PRHDT, CDR2 FYEKMQ (reference sequence). V was pared by 5 bases and J by 4 bases, with 11 bases between. Supplemented by reference TRBV13 and TRBJ1-2, the full variable domain reads AAGVIQSPRHLIKEKRETATLKCYPIPRHDTVYWYQQGPGQDPQFLISFYEKMQSDKGSIPDRFSAQQFSDYHSELNMSSLELGDSALYFCASSPDRVYGYTFGSGTRLTVV.

V gene TRBV4-1 combines with J gene TRBJ2-5; D may be TRBD2 (5 bases). In germline, CDR1 is MGHRA, CDR2 YSYEKL. V was pared by 1 base and J by 0 bases, with 12 bases between. The CDR3 is 16 residues long. The chain's CDR3 is CASSQVSRGYQETQYF. DNA for the CDR3: TGCGCCAGCAGCCAAGTTAGCAGAGGGTACCAAGAGACCCAGTACTTC.

The gene calls are TRBV4-1 and TRBJ1-6, with 7 nucleotides matching TRBD1. The CDR3 has 13 amino acids. Germline CDR1 MGHRA, CDR2 YSYEKL. J lost 8 bases, V lost 7 bases, and 5 bases had no gene match. In nucleotides, the CDR3 is TGCGCCAGCAACGGACAGGAACATTCACCCCTCCACTTT. This translates into CASNGQEHSPLHF.

This chain links TRBV9 with TRBJ1-6; D not certain. Between the trimmed V and J ends, which lost 2 bases and 9 bases, there was a span of 9 bases. The CDR3 contains 13 residues. Per germline, CDR1 SGDLS and CDR2 YYNGEE. The CDR3 DNA is TGTGCCAGCAGCGTGGGCGGGGTTTCACCCCTCCACTTT. It specifies CASSVGGVSPLHF.

The chain employs TRBV30 and TRBJ1-4; TRBD1 matches at 9 bases. Germline CDR1 reads GTSNPN; CDR2 reads SVGIG (reference sequence). V was pared by 5 bases and J by 4 bases, with 5 bases of the junction left unmatched. The CDR3 sequence is 14 residues long. CDR3 in amino acids: CAWGDRAINEKLFF. The CDR3 nucleotides are TGTGCCTGGGGGGACAGGGCCATTAATGAAAAACTGTTTTTT.

The rearrangement links TRBV30 to TRBJ1-2, with D uncertain. This CDR3 has 13 residues. Germline V gene data show CDR1 as GTSNPN and CDR2 as SVGIG (reference sequence). V was clipped by 7 bases and J by 8 bases, with 20 bases between them. The CDR3 sequence: CASTRAAGGGYTF. CDR3 DNA: TGTGCCTCTACAAGGGCGGCCGGAGGGGGCTACACCTTC.

This sequence joins TRBV7-7 and TRBJ2-7; D might be TRBD1 (6 bases). The CDR3 is 13 residues long. Germline assignment: CDR1 SSHAT and CDR2 FNYEAQ (reference sequence). The V and J ends lost 5 bases and 1 base respectively, with 9 bases between them. This chain's CDR3 is CASSIDRSYEQYF. The CDR3 DNA is TGTGCCAGCAGCATTGACAGGTCCTACGAGCAGTACTTC. The complete variable domain, with remaining parts taken from reference TRBV7-7 and TRBJ2-7, reads GAGVSQSPRYKVTKRGQDVTLRCDPISSHATLYWYQQALGQGPEFLTYFNYEAQPDKSGLPSDRFSAERPEGSISTLTIQRTEQRDSAMYRCASSIDRSYEQYFGPGTRLTVT.

This chain joins TRBV11-2 and TRBJ2-5, with 7 positions matching TRBD2. CDR1 SGHAT and CDR2 FQNNGV come from the germline V gene. Unmatched junction bases numbered 9, after V lost 1 base and J lost 7 bases. This CDR3 spans 15 amino acids. Here the CDR3 DNA reads TGTGCCAGCAGCTTAGTACGAGGGACTAAGGGGACCCAGTACTTC. This encodes CASSLVRGTKGTQYF.

The chain joins TRBV12-3 or TRBV12-4 to TRBJ1-2; maybe TRBD1 (5 bases). The V gene lost 7 bases and the J gene lost 2 bases, with 11 bases spanning the gap. The CDR3 has 13 amino acids. For the CDR3, the DNA is TGTGCCAGCACTAGGGAGGGGAACTATGGCTACACCTTC. Its translation is CASTREGNYGYTF.

This sequence joins TRBV5-6 and TRBJ2-1; no clear D gene. Trimming left V 2 bases short and J 5 bases short, with 11 bases between. Per the germline V gene, CDR1 is SGHDT and CDR2 is YYEEEE. The CDR3 is 14 amino acids. CDR3 protein: CASSFLGQHNEQFF. The CDR3 DNA reads as TGTGCCAGCAGCTTCTTGGGCCAACACAATGAGCAGTTCTTC.

V and J are TRBV30 and TRBJ1-5, with a weak D call TRBD1 (6 bases). This CDR3 is built from 14 residues. V lost 6 bases and J 3 bases, leaving 15 bases between the germline ends. Germline V gene lookup returns CDR1 GTSNPN and CDR2 SVGIG (reference sequence). This chain's CDR3 is CACQTTGLNQPQHF. The CDR3 nucleotides are TGTGCCTGCCAAACCACAGGGCTCAATCAGCCCCAGCATTTT.

V gene TRBV5-1 combines with J gene TRBJ1-2; D is unresolved. The CDR3 extends over 13 amino acids. CDR1 and CDR2 (germline): SGHRS, YFSETQ. The V and J ends lost 0 bases and 9 bases respectively, with 12 bases between them. The CDR3 reads CASSLAGSSRYTF. CDR3 DNA: TGCGCCAGCAGCTTGGCAGGATCCTCTCGCTACACCTTC.

The chain is built from TRBV2 and TRBJ2-7; 8 nucleotides line up with TRBD1. The CDR3 sequence is 14 residues long. The J segment lost 1 base and the V segment lost 5 bases, leaving 4 bases of the junction unmatched. Germline V CDR1 and CDR2: SNHLY, FYNNEI. CDR3 sequence reads: CASSSDRGSYEQYF. The CDR3 region has the DNA TGTGCCAGCAGTTCCGACAGGGGATCCTACGAGCAGTACTTC.

The chain uses TRBV5-6 and TRBJ2-3, with D possibly matching TRBD2 (6 bases). The V gene's germline CDR1 is SGHDT and CDR2 YYEEEE. CDR3 length: 15 amino acids. Trimming took off 0 bases at V and 2 bases at J, with 10 bases between the two ends. CDR3 in amino acids: CASSLAAGLTDTQYF. The CDR3 DNA reads TGTGCCAGCAGCTTGGCCGCGGGACTCACAGATACGCAGTATTTT.

This clone appeared a single time. CDR3 coding DNA: TGTGCCATCAGCCCGACAGGCATGAACACTGAAGCTTTCTTT. Translated, it gives CAISPTGMNTEAFF. The chain combines TRBV10-3 with TRBJ1-1; weak D call: TRBD1 (6 bases). Trimming shortened V by 6 bases and J by 0 bases, and 11 bases separated the two germline ends. The CDR3 is made up of 14 amino acids. The V gene's germline CDR1 is ENHRY and CDR2 SYGVKD.

The J gene is TRBJ2-2, the V gene TRBV7-3; TRBD2 matches at 9 bases. The CDR3 spans 16 residues. CDR1 and CDR2 (germline): SGHTA, FQGTGA. With V trimmed by 6 bases and J by 0 bases, 5 bases remained unmatched. This CDR3 is CASSRSGGANTGELFF. CDR3 DNA sequence: TGTGCCAGCAGTCGTAGCGGGGGCGCGAACACCGGGGAGCTGTTTTTT. Supplemented by reference TRBV7-3 and TRBJ2-2, the full variable domain reads GAGVSQTPSNKVTEKGKYVELRCDPISGHTALYWYRQSLGQGPEFLIYFQGTGAADDSGLPNDRFFAVRPEGSVSTLKIQRTERGDSAVYLCASSRSGGANTGELFFGEGSRLTVL.

The CDR3 region has the DNA TGTGCCAGCAGCCGAGCGGGGTGGGCAGATACGCAGTATTTT. As protein: CASSRAGWADTQYF. The rearrangement joins TRBV11-1 to TRBJ2-3, with 7 nucleotides matching TRBD2. Germline CDR1 is SGHAT and CDR2 is FQDESV (reference sequence). V shed 5 bases and J 4 bases; nucleotides not matched to a gene: 6. CDR3 length: 14 residues.

The rearrangement links TRBV19 to TRBJ2-7; possible D gene TRBD2, 6 bases. Germline lookup yields CDR1 LNHDA and CDR2 SQIVND (reference sequence). CDR3 length equals 14 residues. Trimming took 3 bases from V and 2 from J, leaving 11 bases between them. CDR3 bases: TGTGCCAGTAGTATGGGCGGGACCACCTACGAGCAGTACTTC. Its translation is CASSMGGTTYEQYF.

This clone was recorded once. In DNA, the CDR3 is TGTGCCTGGACTGTGGGGAGGGTTCGGGATACGCAGTATTTT. Translated, it gives CAWTVGRVRDTQYF. This rearrangement joins TRBV30 to TRBJ2-3, with TRBD2 matching 7 bases. The CDR3 is 14 residues long. Germline V gives CDR1 GTSNPN, CDR2 SVGIG (reference sequence). Trimming removed 4 bases from V and 6 bases from J; junction bases left unmatched: 10. Variable domain in full (rest from reference TRBV30 and TRBJ2-3): SQTIHQWPATLVQPVGSPLSLECTVEGTSNPNLYWYRQAAGRGLQLLFYSVGIGQISSEVPQNLSASRPQDRQFILSSKKLLLSDSGFYLCAWTVGRVRDTQYFGPGTRLTVL.